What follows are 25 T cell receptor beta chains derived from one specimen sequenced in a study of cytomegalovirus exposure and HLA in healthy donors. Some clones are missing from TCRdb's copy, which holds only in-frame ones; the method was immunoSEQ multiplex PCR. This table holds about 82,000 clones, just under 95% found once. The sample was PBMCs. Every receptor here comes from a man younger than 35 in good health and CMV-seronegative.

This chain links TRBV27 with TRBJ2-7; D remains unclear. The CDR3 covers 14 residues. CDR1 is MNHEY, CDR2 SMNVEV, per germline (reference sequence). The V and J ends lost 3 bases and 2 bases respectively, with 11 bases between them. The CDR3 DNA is TGTGCCAGCAGTTTTGAGGCCTTGCCCTACGAGCAGTACTTC. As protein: CASSFEALPYEQYF.

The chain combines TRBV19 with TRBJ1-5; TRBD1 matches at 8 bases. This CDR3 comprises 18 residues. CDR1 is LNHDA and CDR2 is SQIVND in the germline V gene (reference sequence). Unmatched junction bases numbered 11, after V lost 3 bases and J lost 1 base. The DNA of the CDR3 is TGTGCCAGTAGTATCCCCCAGGGGGCTCCCAAAAGCAATCAGCCCCAGCATTTT. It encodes CASSIPQGAPKSNQPQHF.

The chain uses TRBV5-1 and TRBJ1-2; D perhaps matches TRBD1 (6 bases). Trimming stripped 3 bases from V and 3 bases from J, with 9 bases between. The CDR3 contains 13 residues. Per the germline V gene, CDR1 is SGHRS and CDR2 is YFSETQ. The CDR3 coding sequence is TGCGCCAGCAGCTCTGAGGGGGACTATGGCTACACCTTC. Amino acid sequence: CASSSEGDYGYTF.

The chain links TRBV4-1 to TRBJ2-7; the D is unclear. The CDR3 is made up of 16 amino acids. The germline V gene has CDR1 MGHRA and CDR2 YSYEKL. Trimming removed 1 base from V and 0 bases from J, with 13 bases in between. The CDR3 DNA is TGCGCCAGCAGCCAAGTTAGACTGATAAGCTCCTACGAGCAGTACTTC. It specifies CASSQVRLISSYEQYF.

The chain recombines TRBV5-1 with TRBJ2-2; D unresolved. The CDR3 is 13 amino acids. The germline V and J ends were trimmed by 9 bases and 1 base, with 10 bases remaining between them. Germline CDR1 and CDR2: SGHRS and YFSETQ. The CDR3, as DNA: TGCGCCACCGGGTTGGGGAACACCGGGGAGCTGTTTTTT. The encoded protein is CATGLGNTGELFF.

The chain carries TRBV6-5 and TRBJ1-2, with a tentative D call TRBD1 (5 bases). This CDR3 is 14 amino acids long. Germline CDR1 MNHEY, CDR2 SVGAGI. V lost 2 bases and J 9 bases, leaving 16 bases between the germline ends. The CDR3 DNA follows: TGTGCCAGCAGTTACCAGCAGGGTAGTCTCAGCTACACCTTC. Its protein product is CASSYQQGSLSYTF.

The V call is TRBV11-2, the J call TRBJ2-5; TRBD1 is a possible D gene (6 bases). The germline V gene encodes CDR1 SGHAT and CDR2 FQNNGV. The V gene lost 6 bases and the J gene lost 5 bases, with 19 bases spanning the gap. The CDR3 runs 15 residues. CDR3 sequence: CASRQQGVPGETQYF. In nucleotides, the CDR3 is TGTGCCAGCAGACAACAGGGAGTACCCGGGGAGACCCAGTACTTC. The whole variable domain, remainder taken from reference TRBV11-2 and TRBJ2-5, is EAGVAQSPRYKIIEKRQSVAFWCNPISGHATLYWYQQILGQGPKLLIQFQNNGVVDDSQLPKDRFSAERLKGVDSTLKIQPAKLEDSAVYLCASRQQGVPGETQYFGPGTRLLVL.

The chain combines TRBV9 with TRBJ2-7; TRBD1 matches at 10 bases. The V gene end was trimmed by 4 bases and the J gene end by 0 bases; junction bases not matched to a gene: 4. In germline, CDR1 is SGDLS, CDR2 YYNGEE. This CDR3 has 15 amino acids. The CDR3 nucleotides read TGTGCCAGCAGCCGGGACAGGGGATACTCCTACGAGCAGTACTTC. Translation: CASSRDRGYSYEQYF.

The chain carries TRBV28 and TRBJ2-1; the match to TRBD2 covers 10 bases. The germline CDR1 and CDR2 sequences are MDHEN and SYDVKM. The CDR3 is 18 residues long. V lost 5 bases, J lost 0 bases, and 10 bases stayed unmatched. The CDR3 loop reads CASSHRGLATPSYNEQFF. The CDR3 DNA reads TGTGCCAGCAGTCATAGGGGACTAGCGACCCCCTCCTACAATGAGCAGTTCTTC.

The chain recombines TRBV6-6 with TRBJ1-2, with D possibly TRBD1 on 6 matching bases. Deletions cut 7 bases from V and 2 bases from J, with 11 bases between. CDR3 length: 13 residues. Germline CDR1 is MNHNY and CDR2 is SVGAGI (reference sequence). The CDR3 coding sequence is TGTGCCAGCACCCTAACAGGGAACTATGGCTACACCTTC. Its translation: CASTLTGNYGYTF.

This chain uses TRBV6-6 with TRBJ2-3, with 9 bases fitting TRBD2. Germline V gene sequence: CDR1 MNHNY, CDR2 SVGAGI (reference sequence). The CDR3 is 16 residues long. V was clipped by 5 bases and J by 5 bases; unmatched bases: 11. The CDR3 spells CASSTRSSGRLDTQYF. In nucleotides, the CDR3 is TGTGCCAGCAGTACCCGTTCGAGCGGGAGGTTAGATACGCAGTATTTT.

CDR3 coding DNA: TGTGCCTGGACCAGGGGGTATAATTCACCCCTCCACTTT. Its protein product is CAWTRGYNSPLHF. This chain links TRBV30 with TRBJ1-6, with 7 bases identical to TRBD1. The CDR3 is 13 residues long. J lost 4 bases, V lost 4 bases, and 1 base had no gene match. CDR1 is GTSNPN and CDR2 is SVGIG in the germline V gene (reference sequence).

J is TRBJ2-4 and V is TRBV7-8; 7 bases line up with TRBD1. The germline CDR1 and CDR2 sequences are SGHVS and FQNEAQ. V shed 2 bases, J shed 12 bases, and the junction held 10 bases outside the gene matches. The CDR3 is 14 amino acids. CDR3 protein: CASSLSSGQNGQYF. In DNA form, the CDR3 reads TGTGCCAGCAGCTTATCCTCGGGACAGAACGGTCAGTACTTC.

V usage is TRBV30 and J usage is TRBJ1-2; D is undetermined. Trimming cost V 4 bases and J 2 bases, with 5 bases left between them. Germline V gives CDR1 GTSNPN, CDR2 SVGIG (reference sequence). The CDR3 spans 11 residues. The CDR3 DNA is TGTGCCTGGATCTCCAACTATGGCTACACCTTC. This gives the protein CAWISNYGYTF.

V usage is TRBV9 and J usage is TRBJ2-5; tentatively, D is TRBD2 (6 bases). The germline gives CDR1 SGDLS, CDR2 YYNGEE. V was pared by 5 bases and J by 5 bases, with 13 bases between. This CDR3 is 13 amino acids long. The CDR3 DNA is TGTGCCAGCAGGGGAAGCGGGTCTGAGACCCAGTACTTC. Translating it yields CASRGSGSETQYF.

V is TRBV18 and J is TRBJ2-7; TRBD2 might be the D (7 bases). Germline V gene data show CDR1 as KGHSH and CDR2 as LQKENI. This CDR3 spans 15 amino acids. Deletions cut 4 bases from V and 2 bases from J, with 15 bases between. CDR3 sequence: CASSLGGGNPYEQYF. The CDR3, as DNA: TGTGCCAGCTCACTAGGGGGGGGGAACCCCTACGAGCAGTACTTC.

The DNA for the CDR3 is TGTGCCAGCAGTTACTCGAGGTACAATGAGCAGTTCTTC. This sequence encodes CASSYSRYNEQFF. J is TRBJ2-1 and V is TRBV6-6; no reliable D call. This CDR3 spans 13 amino acids. From germline, CDR1 is MNHNY and CDR2 SVGAGI (reference sequence). The V gene lost 0 bases and the J gene lost 4 bases, with 4 bases spanning the gap.

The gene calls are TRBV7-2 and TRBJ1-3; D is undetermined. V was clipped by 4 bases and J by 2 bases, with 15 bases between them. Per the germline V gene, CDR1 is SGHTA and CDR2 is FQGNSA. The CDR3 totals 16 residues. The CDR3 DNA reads TGTGCCAGCAGCTCACACGACACCCGGACTGGAAACACCATATATTTT. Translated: CASSSHDTRTGNTIYF.

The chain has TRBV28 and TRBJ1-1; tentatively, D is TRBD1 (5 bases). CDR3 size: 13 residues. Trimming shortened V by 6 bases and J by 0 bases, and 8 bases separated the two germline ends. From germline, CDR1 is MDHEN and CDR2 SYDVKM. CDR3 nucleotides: TGTGCCAGCAGGACAGCAATGAACACTGAAGCTTTCTTT. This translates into CASRTAMNTEAFF.

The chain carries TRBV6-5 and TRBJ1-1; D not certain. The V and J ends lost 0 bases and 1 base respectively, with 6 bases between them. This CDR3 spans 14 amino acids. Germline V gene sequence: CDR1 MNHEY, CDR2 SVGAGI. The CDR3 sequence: CASSYSWANTEAFF. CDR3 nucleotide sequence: TGTGCCAGCAGTTACTCGTGGGCGAACACTGAAGCTTTCTTT.

The CDR3 spells CASSPPGTLTGNTIYF. CDR3 bases: TGTGCCAGCTCACCTCCTGGGACACTGACTGGAAACACCATATATTTT. The chain uses TRBV18 and TRBJ1-3; D might be TRBD1 (6 bases). CDR1 is KGHSH, CDR2 LQKENI, per germline. Trimming pared 3 bases from V and 2 bases from J, leaving 14 bases between. This CDR3 has 16 residues.

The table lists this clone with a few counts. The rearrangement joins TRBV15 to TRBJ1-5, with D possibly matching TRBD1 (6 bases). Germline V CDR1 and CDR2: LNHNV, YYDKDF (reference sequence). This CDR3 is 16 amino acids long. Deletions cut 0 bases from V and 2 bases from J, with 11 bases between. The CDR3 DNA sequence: TGTGCCACCAGCAGAGAAGGGGGGGCCGGCAATCAGCCCCAGCATTTT. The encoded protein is CATSREGGAGNQPQHF. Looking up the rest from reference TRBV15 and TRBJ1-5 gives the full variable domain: DAMVIQNPRYQVTQFGKPVTLSCSQTLNHNVMYWYQQKSSQAPKLLFHYYDKDFNNEADTPDNFQSRRPNTSFCFLDIRSPGLGDTAMYLCATSREGGAGNQPQHFGDGTRLSIL.

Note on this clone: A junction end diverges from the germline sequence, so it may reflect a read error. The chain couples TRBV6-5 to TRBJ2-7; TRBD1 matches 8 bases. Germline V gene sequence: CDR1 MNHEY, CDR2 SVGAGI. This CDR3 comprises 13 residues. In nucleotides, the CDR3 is TGTGCCAGCAGTTCTTGGACAGGGAAGGCCACCCACTTC. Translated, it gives CASSSWTGKATHF.

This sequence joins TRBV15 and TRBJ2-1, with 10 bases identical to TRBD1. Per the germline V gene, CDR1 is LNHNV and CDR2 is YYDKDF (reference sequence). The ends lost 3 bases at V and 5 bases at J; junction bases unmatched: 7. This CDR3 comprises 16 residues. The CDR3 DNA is TGTGCCACCAGCAGGGCGACCGGGACAGGGGACAATGAGCAGTTCTTC. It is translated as CATSRATGTGDNEQFF.

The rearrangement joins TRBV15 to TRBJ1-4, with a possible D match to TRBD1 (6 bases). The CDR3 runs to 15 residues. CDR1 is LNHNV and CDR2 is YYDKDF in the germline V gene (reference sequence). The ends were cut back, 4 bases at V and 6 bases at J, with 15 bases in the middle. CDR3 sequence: CATSNSGGPYEKLFF. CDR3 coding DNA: TGTGCCACCAGCAACTCCGGGGGGCCTTATGAAAAACTGTTTTTT.